This T cell receptor (beta chain) was profiled in a study of T cells in Graves' hyperthyroidism and ophthalmopathy. Findings and limits, study-wide: A 13 V-J signature model discriminated ophthalmopathy versus stable hyperthyroidism.

V was trimmed by 6 bases and J by 2 bases, leaving 14 bases between them. The germline CDR1 and CDR2 sequences are MNHNS and SASEGT. This CDR3 comprises 14 residues. RNA transcripts yielded amplified TCR beta CDR3 regions. HTBI primers were employed in a first-round RT-PCR of the TCR CDR3. Each CDR3 protein is one row after TCRdb ran MiXCR on the multiplex PCR reads. The sample carries around 290,000 distinct CDR3 sequences, roughly 15% recorded once. In this sample, this clonotype turned up many times. Its matching antigen is unknown. The source of this sequence is a woman in her twenties or thirties with Graves' hyperthyroidism that later progressed to Graves' ophthalmopathy. The sequenced material came from blood. The rearrangement links TRBV6-1 to TRBJ2-7, with a tentative D call TRBD2 (6 bases). The CDR3 sequence is CASRRRDSPYEQYF. CDR3 in DNA: TGTGCCAGCAGACGCCGGGACTCGCCCTACGAGCAGTACTTC.